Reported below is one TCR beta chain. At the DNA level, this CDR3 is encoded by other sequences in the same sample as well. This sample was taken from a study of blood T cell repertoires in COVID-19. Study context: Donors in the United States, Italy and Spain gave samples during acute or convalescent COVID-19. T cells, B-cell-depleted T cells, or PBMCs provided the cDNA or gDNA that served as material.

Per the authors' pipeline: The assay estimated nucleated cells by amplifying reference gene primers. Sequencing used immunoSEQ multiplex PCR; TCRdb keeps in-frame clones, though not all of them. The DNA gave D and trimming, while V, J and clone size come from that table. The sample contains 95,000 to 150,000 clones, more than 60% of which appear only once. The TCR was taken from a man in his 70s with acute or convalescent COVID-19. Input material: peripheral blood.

CDR3 DNA sequence: TGTGCCAGCAGCGTAGGACAGGGAACCTACGAGCAGTACTTC. Encoded protein: CASSVGQGTYEQYF. V and J are TRBV9 and TRBJ2-7, with 7 nucleotides matching TRBD1. V shed 0 bases, J shed 2 bases, and the junction held 2 bases outside the gene matches. Germline V CDR1 and CDR2: SGDLS, YYNGEE. The CDR3 runs 14 residues.